This T cell receptor beta chain came from a study of T cell responses to AZD1222 COVID-19 vaccine. Across the study: Doses given second, at about 4 or about 12 weeks, were pooled. Study results and limitations: It should be noted that donors were predominantly white British and more often female, and clonal diversity was possibly underestimated. After the peak T cell response, and only then, were repertoires sampled. The study identified only five or six AZD1222 recipients as seropositive at baseline.

Here immunoSEQ multiplex PCR was the method, and the copy in TCRdb shows in-frame clones only, minus some. Here the sample spans some 140,000 clones, roughly nine tenths being singletons. A note on this clone: Its specificity is not known.

This CDR3 has 16 amino acids. Germline CDR1 LNHDA, CDR2 SQIVND (reference sequence). V trimming: 4 bases; J trimming: 4 bases; junction bases outside the gene matches: 1. The sample consisted of peripheral blood, taken on day 0 of AZD1222 vaccination. V and J are TRBV19 and TRBJ2-2; 15 bases map to TRBD2. The TCR originated in an adult in good health. DNA for the CDR3: TGTGCCAGTAGTAGGACTAGCGGGAGGGCCACCGGGGAGCTGTTTTTT. This encodes CASSRTSGRATGELFF.